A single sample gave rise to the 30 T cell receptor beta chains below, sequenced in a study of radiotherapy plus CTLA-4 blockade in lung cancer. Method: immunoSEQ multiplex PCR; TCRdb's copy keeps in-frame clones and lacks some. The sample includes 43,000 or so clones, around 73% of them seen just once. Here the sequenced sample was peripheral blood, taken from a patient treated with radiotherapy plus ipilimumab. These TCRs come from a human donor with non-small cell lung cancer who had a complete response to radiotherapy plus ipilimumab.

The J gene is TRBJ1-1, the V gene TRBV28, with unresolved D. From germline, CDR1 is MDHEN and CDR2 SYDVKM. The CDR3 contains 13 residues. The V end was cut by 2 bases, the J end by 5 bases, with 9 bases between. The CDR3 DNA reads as TGTGCCAGCAGTTTAGGAGGATTTACTGAAGCTTTCTTT. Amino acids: CASSLGGFTEAFF.

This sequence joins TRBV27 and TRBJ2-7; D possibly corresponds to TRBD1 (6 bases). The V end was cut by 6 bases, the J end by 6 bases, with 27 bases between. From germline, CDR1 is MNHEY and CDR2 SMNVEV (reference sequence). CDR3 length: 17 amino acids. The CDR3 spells CASSPRAPPGTPSEQYF. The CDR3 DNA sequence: TGTGCCAGCAGCCCTCGAGCGCCCCCCGGGACACCCTCCGAGCAGTACTTC.

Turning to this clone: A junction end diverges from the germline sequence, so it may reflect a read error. The CDR3 DNA reads TGCGTCAGCAGCCCCGGATTGAAGCGTACTAATGAAAAACTGTTTTTT. Its protein is CVSSPGLKRTNEKLFF. The chain employs TRBV5-1 and TRBJ1-4; D remains ambiguous. CDR1 SGHRS and CDR2 YFSETQ come from the germline V gene. The length of the CDR3 is 16 residues. Supplemented by reference TRBV5-1 and TRBJ1-4, the full variable domain reads KAGVTQTPRYLIKTRGQQVTLSCSPISGHRSVSWYQQTPGQGLQFLFEYFSETQRNKGNFPGRFSGRQFSNSRSEMNVSTLELGDSALYLCVSSPGLKRTNEKLFFGSGTQLSVL.

The CDR3 DNA is TGTGCCAGCAGCTCTAGCGGGGTTGGAGAGACCCAGTACTTC. It specifies CASSSSGVGETQYF. The chain is built from TRBV7-6 and TRBJ2-5, with 9 bases fitting TRBD2. The CDR3 has 14 amino acids. Trimming removed 4 bases from V and 4 bases from J; junction bases left unmatched: 4. In germline, CDR1 is SGHVS, CDR2 FNYEAQ.

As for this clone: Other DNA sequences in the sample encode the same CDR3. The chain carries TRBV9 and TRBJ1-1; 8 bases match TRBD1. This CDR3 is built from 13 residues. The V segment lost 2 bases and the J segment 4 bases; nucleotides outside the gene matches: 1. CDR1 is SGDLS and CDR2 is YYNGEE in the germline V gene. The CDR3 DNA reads TGTGCCAGCAGCGTGACAGGGGTCACTGAAGCTTTCTTT. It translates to CASSVTGVTEAFF.

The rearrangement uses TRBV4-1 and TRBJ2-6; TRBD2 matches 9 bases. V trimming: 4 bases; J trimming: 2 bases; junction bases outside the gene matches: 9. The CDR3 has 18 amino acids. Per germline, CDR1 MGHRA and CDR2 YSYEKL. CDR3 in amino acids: CASSRGGVLGTGANVLTF. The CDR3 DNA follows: TGCGCCAGCAGCCGCGGGGGGGTTTTGGGTACTGGGGCCAACGTCCTGACTTTC.

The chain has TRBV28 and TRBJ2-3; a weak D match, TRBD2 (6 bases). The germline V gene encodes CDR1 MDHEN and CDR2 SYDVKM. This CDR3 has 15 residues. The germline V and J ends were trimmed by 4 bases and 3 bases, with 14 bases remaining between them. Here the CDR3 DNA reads TGTGCCAGCAGTTCCGGGGGAGAGGGTACAGATACGCAGTATTTT. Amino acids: CASSSGGEGTDTQYF.

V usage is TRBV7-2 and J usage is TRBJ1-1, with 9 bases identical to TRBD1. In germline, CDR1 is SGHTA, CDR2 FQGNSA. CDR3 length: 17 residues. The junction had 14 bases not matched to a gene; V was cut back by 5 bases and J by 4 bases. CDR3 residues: CASSTIRDRVLSTEAFF. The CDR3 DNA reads TGTGCCAGCAGCACAATCCGGGACAGGGTCTTGAGCACTGAAGCTTTCTTT.

For the CDR3, the DNA is TGTGCCAGCAGCGTAGTGGGGTCTGGACTAGCCGGCTACAATGAGCAGTTCTTC. It codes for CASSVVGSGLAGYNEQFF. The chain links TRBV9 to TRBJ2-1, with TRBD2 matching over 8 bases. Germline-derived CDR1 and CDR2 are SGDLS and YYNGEE. J lost 3 bases, V lost 0 bases, and 11 bases had no gene match. CDR3 size: 18 residues.

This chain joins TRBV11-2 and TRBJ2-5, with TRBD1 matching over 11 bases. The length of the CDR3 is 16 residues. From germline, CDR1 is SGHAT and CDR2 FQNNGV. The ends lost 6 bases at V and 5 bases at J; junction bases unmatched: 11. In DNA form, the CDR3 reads TGTGCCAGCAGATCCGGGACAGGGGGTTTGTTGGAGACCCAGTACTTC. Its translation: CASRSGTGGLLETQYF.

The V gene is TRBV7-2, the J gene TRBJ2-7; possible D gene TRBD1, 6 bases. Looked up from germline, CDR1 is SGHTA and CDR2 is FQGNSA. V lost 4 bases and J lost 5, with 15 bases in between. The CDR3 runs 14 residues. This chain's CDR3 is CASSSQGIVDEQYF. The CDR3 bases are TGTGCCAGCAGCTCCCAGGGGATTGTGGACGAGCAGTACTTC.

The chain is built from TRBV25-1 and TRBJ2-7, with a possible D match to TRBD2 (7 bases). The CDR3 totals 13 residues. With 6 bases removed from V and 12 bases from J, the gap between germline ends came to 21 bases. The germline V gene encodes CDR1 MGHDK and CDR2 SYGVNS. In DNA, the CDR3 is TGTGCCAGCAGCTCCAGGACAGCCCGGGAGGTGTACTTC. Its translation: CASSSRTAREVYF.

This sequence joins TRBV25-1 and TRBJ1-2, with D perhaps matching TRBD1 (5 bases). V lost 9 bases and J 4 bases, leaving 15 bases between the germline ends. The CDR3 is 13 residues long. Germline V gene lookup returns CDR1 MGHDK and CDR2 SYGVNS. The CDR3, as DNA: TGTGCCAGACCAAGGGGAAGACGCTATGGCTACACCTTC. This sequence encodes CARPRGRRYGYTF.

The CDR3 DNA reads as TGTGCCAGCAGCTTAGTGGGAGGGTTCCGGCAGCCCCAGCATTTT. It is translated as CASSLVGGFRQPQHF. This chain connects TRBV11-2 to TRBJ1-5; D is undetermined. The CDR3 loop spans 15 amino acids. Germline loops: CDR1 SGHAT, CDR2 FQNNGV. V lost 1 base, J lost 7 bases, and 14 bases lay in between.

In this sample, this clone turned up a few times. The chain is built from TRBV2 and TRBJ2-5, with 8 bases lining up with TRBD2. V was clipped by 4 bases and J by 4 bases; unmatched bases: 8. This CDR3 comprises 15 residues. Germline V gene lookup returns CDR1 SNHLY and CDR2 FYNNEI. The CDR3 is CASSVRAGVGETQYF. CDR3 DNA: TGTGCCAGCAGTGTCCGAGCGGGAGTCGGAGAGACCCAGTACTTC.

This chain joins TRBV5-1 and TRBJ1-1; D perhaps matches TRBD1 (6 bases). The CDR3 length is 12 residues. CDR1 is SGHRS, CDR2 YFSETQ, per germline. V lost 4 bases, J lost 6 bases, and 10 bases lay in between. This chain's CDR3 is CASSPGTPEAFF. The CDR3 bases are TGCGCCAGCAGCCCAGGGACACCTGAAGCTTTCTTT. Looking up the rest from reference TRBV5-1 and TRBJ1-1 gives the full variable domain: KAGVTQTPRYLIKTRGQQVTLSCSPISGHRSVSWYQQTPGQGLQFLFEYFSETQRNKGNFPGRFSGRQFSNSRSEMNVSTLELGDSALYLCASSPGTPEAFFGQGTRLTVV.

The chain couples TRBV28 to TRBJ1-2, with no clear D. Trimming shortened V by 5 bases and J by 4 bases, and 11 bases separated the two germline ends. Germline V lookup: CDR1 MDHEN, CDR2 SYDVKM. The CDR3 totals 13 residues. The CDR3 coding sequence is TGTGCCAGCAGTACAACAAGTACCTATGGCTACACCTTC. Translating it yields CASSTTSTYGYTF.

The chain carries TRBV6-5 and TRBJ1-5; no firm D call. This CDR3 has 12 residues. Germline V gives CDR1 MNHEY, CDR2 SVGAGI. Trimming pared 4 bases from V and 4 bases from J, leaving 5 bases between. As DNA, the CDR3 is TGTGCCAGCAGTTTCCCAAATCAGCCCCAGCATTTT. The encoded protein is CASSFPNQPQHF.

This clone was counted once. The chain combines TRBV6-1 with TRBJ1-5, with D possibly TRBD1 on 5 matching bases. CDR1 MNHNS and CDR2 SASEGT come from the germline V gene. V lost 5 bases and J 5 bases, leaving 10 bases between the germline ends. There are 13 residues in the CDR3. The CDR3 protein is CASSRGGYQPQHF. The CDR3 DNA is TGTGCCAGCAGTCGTGGGGGGTATCAGCCCCAGCATTTT.

The CDR3 is CASSERGSSEQYF. Here the CDR3 DNA reads TGTGCCAGCAGTGAGAGGGGGTCTAGCGAGCAGTACTTC. This chain links TRBV2 with TRBJ2-7; tentatively, D is TRBD1 (6 bases). Per the germline V gene, CDR1 is SNHLY and CDR2 is FYNNEI. Trimming took 3 bases from V and 6 from J, leaving 12 bases between them. The CDR3 runs to 13 residues.

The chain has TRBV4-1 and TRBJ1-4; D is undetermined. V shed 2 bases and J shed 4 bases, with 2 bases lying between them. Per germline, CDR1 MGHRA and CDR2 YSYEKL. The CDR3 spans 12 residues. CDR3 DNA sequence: TGCGCCAGCAGCCAACTTAATGAAAAACTGTTTTTT. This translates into CASSQLNEKLFF.

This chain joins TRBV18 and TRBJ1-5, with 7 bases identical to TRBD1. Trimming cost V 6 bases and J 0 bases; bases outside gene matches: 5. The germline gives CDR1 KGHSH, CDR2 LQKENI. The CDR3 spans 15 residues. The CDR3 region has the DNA TGTGCCAGCTCCCTAGCAGGGGGTAGCAATCAGCCCCAGCATTTT. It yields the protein CASSLAGGSNQPQHF.

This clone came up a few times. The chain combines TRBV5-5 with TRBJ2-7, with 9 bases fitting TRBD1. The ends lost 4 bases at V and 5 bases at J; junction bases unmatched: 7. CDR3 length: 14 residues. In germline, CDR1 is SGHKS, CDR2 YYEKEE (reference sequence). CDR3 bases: TGTGCCAGCAGCCCGGGACAGGGTAACGACGAGCAGTACTTC. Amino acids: CASSPGQGNDEQYF.

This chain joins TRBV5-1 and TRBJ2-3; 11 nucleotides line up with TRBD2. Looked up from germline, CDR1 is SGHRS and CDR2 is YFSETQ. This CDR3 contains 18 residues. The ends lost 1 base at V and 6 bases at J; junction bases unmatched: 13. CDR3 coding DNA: TGCGCCAGCAGCTTGCAACTATTAGCGGGGGGGGCCTCTGATACGCAGTATTTT. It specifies CASSLQLLAGGASDTQYF.

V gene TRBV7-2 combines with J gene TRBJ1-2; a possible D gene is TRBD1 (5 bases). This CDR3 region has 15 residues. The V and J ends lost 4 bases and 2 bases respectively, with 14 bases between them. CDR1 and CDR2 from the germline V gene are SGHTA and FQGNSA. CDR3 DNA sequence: TGTGCCAGCAGCTGGGGCAGGGCTCGAAACTATGGCTACACCTTC. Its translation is CASSWGRARNYGYTF. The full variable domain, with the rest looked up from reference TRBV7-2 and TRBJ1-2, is GAGVSQSPSNKVTEKGKDVELRCDPISGHTALYWYRQSLGQGLEFLIYFQGNSAPDKSGLPSDRFSAERTGGSVSTLTIQRTQQEDSAVYLCASSWGRARNYGYTFGSGTRLTVV.

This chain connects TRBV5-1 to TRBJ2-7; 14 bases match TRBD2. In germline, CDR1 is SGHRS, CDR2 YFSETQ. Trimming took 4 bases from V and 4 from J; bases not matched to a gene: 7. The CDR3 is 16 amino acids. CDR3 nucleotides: TGCGCCAGCAGCGCACCGGGACTAGCGGGAGTGTACGAGCAGTACTTC. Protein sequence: CASSAPGLAGVYEQYF.

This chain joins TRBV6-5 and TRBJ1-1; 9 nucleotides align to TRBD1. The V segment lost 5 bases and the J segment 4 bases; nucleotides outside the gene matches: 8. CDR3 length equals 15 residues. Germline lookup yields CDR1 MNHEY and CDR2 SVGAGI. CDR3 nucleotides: TGTGCCAGCAGTAGACCGGGACAGGGAATCACTGAAGCTTTCTTT. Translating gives CASSRPGQGITEAFF.

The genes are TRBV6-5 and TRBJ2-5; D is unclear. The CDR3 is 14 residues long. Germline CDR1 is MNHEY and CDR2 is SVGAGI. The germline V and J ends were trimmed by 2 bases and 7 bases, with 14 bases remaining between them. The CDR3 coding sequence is TGTGCCAGCAGTTACGTATCCGGGTCGCGGACCCAGTACTTC. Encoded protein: CASSYVSGSRTQYF.

For the CDR3, the DNA is TGTGCCAGCAGCCAAGATCGAGTTGTGCCCCGGGAGCTGTTTTTT. Translating gives CASSQDRVVPRELFF. The chain couples TRBV14 to TRBJ2-2; no clear D. CDR1 SGHDN and CDR2 FVKESK come from the germline V gene. The CDR3 has 15 amino acids. V shed 0 bases and J shed 9 bases, with 14 bases lying between them.

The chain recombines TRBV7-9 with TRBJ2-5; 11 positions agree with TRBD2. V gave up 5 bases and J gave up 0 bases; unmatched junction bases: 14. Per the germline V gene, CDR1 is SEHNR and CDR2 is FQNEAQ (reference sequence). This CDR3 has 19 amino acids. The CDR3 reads CASSQVGLAGGRYQETQYF. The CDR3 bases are TGTGCCAGCAGCCAGGTGGGGCTAGCGGGAGGAAGGTACCAAGAGACCCAGTACTTC.